The entry below gives a single T cell receptor (beta chain) sequence along with its context. No antigen is known for it. Trimming took 0 bases from V and 4 from J, leaving 9 bases between them. This CDR3 has 14 amino acids. Germline lookup yields CDR1 SGHAT and CDR2 FQNNGV. This sample was included in a study of cytomegalovirus exposure and HLA in healthy donors. General study points: Immune exposure information comprised only CMV serostatus.

60 Vbeta and 13 Jbeta primers were used in PCR. The protocol was immunoSEQ multiplex PCR, while the TCRdb copy is restricted to in-frame clones and leaves out a portion. This sample has under 300,000 clones, with 86% found just once. This clonotype was obtained from a man aged 35-49 years in good health and CMV-seropositive. The specimen sequenced was PBMCs. V and J are TRBV11-2 and TRBJ1-1; D call uncertain. The CDR3: CASSLDVGRTEAFF. The CDR3 region has the DNA TGTGCCAGCAGCTTAGATGTTGGGCGCACTGAAGCTTTCTTT.